One sample yielded the 22 T cell receptor beta chains listed below, sequenced in a study of shared clonotypes between healthy human individuals. Data came from immunoSEQ multiplex PCR; TCRdb stores just in-frame clones and leaves some out. The sample records over 2 million clones, 85% to 95% being singletons. Sequencing input: naive CD4+ T cells sorted from blood. The subset: CD45RA+ positively selected. These TCRs come from a man younger than 35 in good health.

The chain uses TRBV5-4 and TRBJ1-2; 10 bases line up with TRBD1. Trimming at V came to 6 bases and at J to 6 bases, leaving 8 bases not matched to a gene. This CDR3 comprises 14 residues. Looked up from germline, CDR1 is SGHNT and CDR2 is YYREEE (reference sequence). CDR3 in DNA: TGTGCCAGCATCCTATTCGGGACAGGGGATGGCTACACCTTC. Translated, it gives CASILFGTGDGYTF.

J is TRBJ2-3 and V is TRBV6-5; D is uncertain. The V and J ends lost 3 bases and 4 bases respectively, with 11 bases between them. CDR1 is MNHEY, CDR2 SVGAGI, per germline. The length of the CDR3 is 14 residues. In DNA form, the CDR3 reads TGTGCCAGCAGTTATGGTAGAGTTTCAGATACGCAGTATTTT. Amino acid sequence: CASSYGRVSDTQYF.

This sequence joins TRBV6-1 and TRBJ2-1; 7 bases fit TRBD2. The junction had 5 bases not matched to a gene; V was cut back by 4 bases and J by 2 bases. This CDR3 contains 15 residues. The germline CDR1 and CDR2 sequences are MNHNS and SASEGT. DNA for the CDR3: TGTGCCAGCAGTGCTAAGCGGGGCACCTACAATGAGCAGTTCTTC. This gives the protein CASSAKRGTYNEQFF.

The gene calls are TRBV28 and TRBJ1-1, with D hard to call. CDR1 is MDHEN, CDR2 SYDVKM, per germline. With 3 bases removed from V and 7 bases from J, the gap between germline ends came to 9 bases. This CDR3 has 12 residues. The CDR3 reads CASSFTNSEAFF. The CDR3 DNA follows: TGTGCCAGCAGTTTTACAAATAGTGAAGCTTTCTTT.

This clone was counted between two and nine times. The rearrangement links TRBV18 to TRBJ2-6; D not certain. With 5 bases removed from V and 0 bases from J, the gap between germline ends came to 5 bases. Germline V gene data show CDR1 as KGHSH and CDR2 as LQKENI. The CDR3 sequence is 14 residues long. CDR3 nucleotide sequence: TGTGCCAGCTCAACGAGCTCTGGGGCCAACGTCCTGACTTTC. Translating it yields CASSTSSGANVLTF.

This clone occurred once. V is TRBV30 and J is TRBJ1-6; D is uncertain. Per the germline V gene, CDR1 is GTSNPN and CDR2 is SVGIG (reference sequence). CDR3 length equals 13 residues. Trimming removed 0 bases from V and 7 bases from J, with 7 bases in between. In DNA, the CDR3 is TGTGCCTGGAGTGTCTACGGGAATTCACCCCTCCACTTT. This gives the protein CAWSVYGNSPLHF.

J is TRBJ1-2 and V is TRBV7-9; D uncertain. V lost 2 bases and J lost 0, with 19 bases in between. The germline gives CDR1 SEHNR, CDR2 FQNEAQ (reference sequence). The CDR3 consists of 18 residues. CDR3 in DNA: TGTGCCAGCAGCTTACCCGCTGGGATCCTACCACCTAACTATGGCTACACCTTC. Encoded protein: CASSLPAGILPPNYGYTF.

This clone was seen a single time. This chain joins TRBV2 and TRBJ1-6, with D possibly TRBD1 on 5 matching bases. CDR1 and CDR2 from the germline V gene are SNHLY and FYNNEI. The V end was cut by 4 bases, the J end by 6 bases, with 10 bases between. CDR3 size: 14 residues. CDR3 protein: CASSAGGRNSPLHF. CDR3 sequence (DNA): TGTGCCAGCAGTGCTGGGGGACGTAATTCACCCCTCCACTTT.

The gene calls are TRBV4-1 and TRBJ2-1; D is ambiguous. The CDR3 totals 15 residues. The V gene's germline CDR1 is MGHRA and CDR2 YSYEKL. V was trimmed by 8 bases and J by 0 bases, leaving 14 bases between them. In DNA, the CDR3 is TGCGCCAGCCAGAATCAGCAGAGCTCCTACAATGAGCAGTTCTTC. Translated: CASQNQQSSYNEQFF.

This chain uses TRBV7-6 with TRBJ2-5, with TRBD2 matching 7 bases. Germline V gene sequence: CDR1 SGHVS, CDR2 FNYEAQ. The CDR3 spans 20 residues. The V gene end was trimmed by 3 bases and the J gene end by 1 base; junction bases not matched to a gene: 20. The CDR3 is CASSFPLPWQGTGGQETQYF. CDR3 in DNA: TGTGCCAGCAGCTTCCCCCTCCCTTGGCAGGGCACGGGGGGCCAAGAGACCCAGTACTTC.

This chain links TRBV4-2 with TRBJ2-7, with TRBD2 matching 10 bases. The trim removed 4 bases at V and 6 bases at J, leaving 18 bases unmatched. The CDR3 has 18 amino acids. Germline CDR1 LGHNA, CDR2 YNFKEQ. The CDR3 region is CASSPQSRSGGGQVEQYF. CDR3 in DNA: TGTGCCAGCAGCCCCCAGAGCCGAAGCGGGGGGGGCCAGGTCGAGCAGTACTTC.

This clone appeared a few times. In the same sample, other DNA sequences code for this CDR3. This sequence joins TRBV30 and TRBJ1-4; D unclear. V gave up 1 base and J gave up 0 bases, with 9 bases separating them. The germline V gene encodes CDR1 GTSNPN and CDR2 SVGIG (reference sequence). The CDR3 is 15 residues long. The DNA of the CDR3 is TGTGCCTGGAGTGCTGGGTTTGCAACTAATGAAAAACTGTTTTTT. This gives the protein CAWSAGFATNEKLFF.

This chain connects TRBV19 to TRBJ2-1; 12 bases line up with TRBD2. The CDR3 length is 17 residues. V was clipped by 5 bases and J by 4 bases; unmatched bases: 9. Germline V gene sequence: CDR1 LNHDA, CDR2 SQIVND (reference sequence). This CDR3 is CASSFSGLAGSYNEQFF. Written as DNA, the CDR3 is TGTGCCAGTAGTTTTTCGGGACTAGCGGGTTCTTACAATGAGCAGTTCTTC. Looking up the rest from reference TRBV19 and TRBJ2-1 gives the full variable domain: DGGITQSPKYLFRKEGQNVTLSCEQNLNHDAMYWYRQDPGQGLRLIYYSQIVNDFQKGDIAEGYSVSREKKESFPLTVTSAQKNPTAFYLCASSFSGLAGSYNEQFFGPGTRLTVL.

The genes are TRBV5-4 and TRBJ2-7, with 8 bases identical to TRBD1. CDR1 SGHNT and CDR2 YYREEE come from the germline V gene (reference sequence). The V gene end was trimmed by 6 bases and the J gene end by 3 bases; junction bases not matched to a gene: 8. The CDR3 sequence is 14 residues long. CDR3 bases: TGTGCCAGCAAACCGGGACAGGTCGTCTACGAGCAGTACTTC. Protein: CASKPGQVVYEQYF.

As concerns this clone: Other DNA sequences in the sample encode the same CDR3. The chain carries TRBV6-6 and TRBJ1-5; TRBD1 agrees at 11 bases. Germline values: CDR1 MNHNY, CDR2 SVGAGI (reference sequence). After removal of 0 bases from V and 7 bases from J, the junction contained 2 bases not matched to a gene. The CDR3 is 15 amino acids. CDR3 DNA sequence: TGTGCCAGCAGTTACTCGGGGACAGGGGGACAGCCCCAGCATTTT. Its translation: CASSYSGTGGQPQHF.

This clone appeared a single time. The chain carries TRBV5-4 and TRBJ2-7, with TRBD2 identical over 7 bases. This CDR3 is 16 amino acids long. The germline V gene encodes CDR1 SGHNT and CDR2 YYREEE (reference sequence). Germline trimming cut 4 bases from V and 3 bases from J; bases unmatched to any gene: 13. CDR3 region: CASSPGVGEGLYEQYF. The CDR3 coding sequence is TGTGCCAGCAGCCCGGGGGTCGGGGAGGGCCTCTACGAGCAGTACTTC.

The chain uses TRBV9 and TRBJ2-2, with 7 positions matching TRBD2. Per the germline V gene, CDR1 is SGDLS and CDR2 is YYNGEE. J lost 1 base, V lost 2 bases, and 5 bases had no gene match. The CDR3 has 16 residues. The CDR3 DNA sequence: TGTGCCAGCAGCGTGGGAGGGGCGATGAACACCGGGGAGCTGTTTTTT. As protein: CASSVGGAMNTGELFF.

This chain connects TRBV19 to TRBJ2-6; D not resolved. V gave up 7 bases and J gave up 4 bases, with 14 bases separating them. Looked up from germline, CDR1 is LNHDA and CDR2 is SQIVND (reference sequence). The CDR3 covers 15 residues. Here the CDR3 DNA reads TGTGCCAGTAACCCCGATGGTGGCGGGGCCAACGTCCTGACTTTC. Translated: CASNPDGGGANVLTF. Looking up the rest from reference TRBV19 and TRBJ2-6 gives the full variable domain: DGGITQSPKYLFRKEGQNVTLSCEQNLNHDAMYWYRQDPGQGLRLIYYSQIVNDFQKGDIAEGYSVSREKKESFPLTVTSAQKNPTAFYLCASNPDGGGANVLTFGAGSRLTVL.

The chain links TRBV6-5 to TRBJ2-5, with 11 bases that match TRBD2. The CDR3 is 15 residues long. The germline CDR1 and CDR2 sequences are MNHEY and SVGAGI. V gave up 4 bases and J gave up 5 bases; unmatched junction bases: 6. The CDR3 loop reads CASSSLAGGIETQYF. The CDR3 nucleotides are TGTGCCAGCAGTTCCCTAGCGGGGGGAATTGAGACCCAGTACTTC.

The chain uses TRBV7-9 and TRBJ2-7; maybe TRBD1 (6 bases). Looked up from germline, CDR1 is SEHNR and CDR2 is FQNEAQ (reference sequence). The CDR3 extends over 16 amino acids. Between the trimmed V and J ends, which lost 3 bases and 3 bases, there was a span of 18 bases. The CDR3 nucleotides read TGTGCCAGCAGCTTCCCCAGCAGGGGCCCACACTACGAGCAGTACTTC. Translation gives CASSFPSRGPHYEQYF.

This clone was counted once. The gene calls are TRBV10-3 and TRBJ2-7, with 10 bases fitting TRBD2. CDR1 is ENHRY, CDR2 SYGVKD, per germline. The CDR3 sequence is 14 residues long. V lost 2 bases, J lost 5 bases, and 3 bases stayed unmatched. CDR3 coding DNA: TGTGCCATCAGTGAGCTCCTAGCGGGAGACGAGCAGTACTTC. It specifies CAISELLAGDEQYF.

To note about this clone: It may be a read error: a sequence one base away is much more abundant. The chain employs TRBV5-1 and TRBJ2-2; a weak D match, TRBD2 (5 bases). The length of the CDR3 is 14 residues. The germline gives CDR1 SGHRS, CDR2 YFSETQ. CDR3 coding DNA: TGCGCCAGCAGTCCCGCCCGCGAGTCCGGGGAGCTGTCTTTT. The encoded protein is CASSPARESGELSF.